The 27 T cell receptor beta chains reported below all come from one sample, sequenced in a study of cytomegalovirus exposure and HLA in healthy donors. With 60 Vbeta and 13 Jbeta primers, the PCR was carried out. Repertoires were generated with immunoSEQ multiplex PCR, while TCRdb's copy carries only in-frame clones and drops some. The data hold approximately 140,000 clones, with around three quarters observed a single time. Specimen: PBMCs. Source of these receptors: a man between 40 and 49 years old in good health and CMV-seropositive.

This sequence joins TRBV28 and TRBJ1-2, with D maybe TRBD1 (5 bases). Germline V gives CDR1 MDHEN, CDR2 SYDVKM. CDR3 length: 11 amino acids. With 6 bases removed from V and 7 bases from J, the gap between germline ends came to 9 bases. The chain's CDR3 is CASSRVTGYTF. As DNA, the CDR3 is TGTGCCAGCAGCAGGGTGACTGGCTACACCTTC.

The chain has TRBV30 and TRBJ1-5, with TRBD1 as a possible D gene (5 bases). Germline values: CDR1 GTSNPN, CDR2 SVGIG (reference sequence). The CDR3 totals 14 residues. V shed 0 bases and J shed 6 bases, with 12 bases lying between them. The CDR3 sequence: CAWSVQTGSQPQHF. For the CDR3, the DNA is TGTGCCTGGAGTGTACAAACAGGATCTCAGCCCCAGCATTTT.

J is TRBJ1-5 and V is TRBV28; 8 nucleotides line up with TRBD1. The length of the CDR3 is 14 residues. Unmatched junction bases numbered 10, after V lost 10 bases and J lost 5 bases. Germline CDR1 and CDR2: MDHEN and SYDVKM. CDR3 in amino acids: CANSDRGRHQPQHF. Written as DNA, the CDR3 is TGTGCCAACTCAGACAGGGGCCGTCATCAGCCCCAGCATTTT.

This rearrangement joins TRBV9 to TRBJ2-3; 10 nucleotides match TRBD2. This CDR3 spans 15 amino acids. J lost 5 bases, V lost 4 bases, and 7 bases had no gene match. Germline V CDR1 and CDR2: SGDLS, YYNGEE. The CDR3 DNA sequence: TGTGCCAGCAGCATTAGCGGGAGGCAAGAAGATACGCAGTATTTT. Amino acids: CASSISGRQEDTQYF.

The chain links TRBV27 to TRBJ2-1, with TRBD2 matching 8 bases. Trimming removed 3 bases from V and 10 bases from J; junction bases left unmatched: 8. CDR3 length: 14 amino acids. Germline V lookup: CDR1 MNHEY, CDR2 SMNVEV (reference sequence). CDR3 region: CASSFGTRGGEQFF. Here the CDR3 DNA reads TGTGCCAGCAGTTTTGGGACTAGAGGTGGAGAGCAGTTCTTC.

The V call is TRBV6-6, the J call TRBJ2-1; 11 bases agree with TRBD2. V shed 6 bases and J 6 bases; nucleotides not matched to a gene: 7. The CDR3 is 15 amino acids. Germline CDR1 reads MNHNY; CDR2 reads SVGAGI (reference sequence). The DNA for the CDR3 is TGTGCCAGCAGCTCTGGACTAGCGGGCCCCAATGAGCAGTTCTTC. It is translated as CASSSGLAGPNEQFF.

This chain joins TRBV5-1 and TRBJ1-4, with 9 bases identical to TRBD1. From germline, CDR1 is SGHRS and CDR2 YFSETQ. The ends lost 0 bases at V and 6 bases at J; junction bases unmatched: 3. The CDR3 has 15 amino acids. Written as DNA, the CDR3 is TGCGCCAGCAGCTTGGTGACAGGGGGGGATGAAAAACTGTTTTTT. Its translation is CASSLVTGGDEKLFF.

This clone has just one count. The chain combines TRBV18 with TRBJ2-3; 10 bases map to TRBD2. The germline V gene encodes CDR1 KGHSH and CDR2 LQKENI. Losses at the gene ends were 6 bases for V and 4 bases for J; bases not matched to a gene: 10. CDR3 length: 16 residues. CDR3 sequence (DNA): TGTGCCAGCTCTCCGAGCGGGAGGGCCGGGGCAGATACGCAGTATTTT. Translation: CASSPSGRAGADTQYF.

The genes are TRBV19 and TRBJ2-2; no definite D call. The length of the CDR3 is 15 residues. Germline V CDR1 and CDR2: LNHDA, SQIVND (reference sequence). Trimming shortened V by 3 bases and J by 2 bases, and 10 bases separated the two germline ends. CDR3 in amino acids: CASSIPRLNTGELFF. The CDR3 DNA reads TGTGCCAGTAGTATCCCGCGGTTAAACACCGGGGAGCTGTTTTTT.

The gene calls are TRBV27 and TRBJ2-6; D gene uncertain. V was clipped by 5 bases and J by 9 bases, with 17 bases between them. Germline V lookup: CDR1 MNHEY, CDR2 SMNVEV (reference sequence). The CDR3 has 15 amino acids. Written as DNA, the CDR3 is TGTGCCAGCAGTCAATTGAAAACACGGAGCAACGTCCTGACTTTC. The encoded protein is CASSQLKTRSNVLTF.

This clone was seen a few times. This chain links TRBV5-1 with TRBJ1-1; D is ambiguous. This CDR3 region has 13 residues. V lost 6 bases to trimming and J lost 4 bases, with 13 bases between them. CDR1 and CDR2 (germline): SGHRS, YFSETQ. For the CDR3, the DNA is TGCGCCAGCAACTCTCGAGGGAGCACTGAAGCTTTCTTT. Translated: CASNSRGSTEAFF.

This chain connects TRBV11-2 to TRBJ2-4, with D possibly TRBD2 on 8 matching bases. The CDR3 runs to 14 residues. The V end was cut by 6 bases, the J end by 8 bases, with 17 bases between. In germline, CDR1 is SGHAT, CDR2 FQNNGV. CDR3 loop: CASSSRGRGDIQYF. The CDR3 coding sequence is TGTGCCAGCAGTTCAAGGGGGCGGGGGGACATTCAGTACTTC. Supplemented by reference TRBV11-2 and TRBJ2-4, the full variable domain reads EAGVAQSPRYKIIEKRQSVAFWCNPISGHATLYWYQQILGQGPKLLIQFQNNGVVDDSQLPKDRFSAERLKGVDSTLKIQPAKLEDSAVYLCASSSRGRGDIQYFGAGTRLSVL.

In DNA, the CDR3 is TGTGCCAGCAGCTTGTCAGGCGAGCAGTACTTC. Translation: CASSLSGEQYF. The chain couples TRBV11-2 to TRBJ2-7; no clear D. CDR1 is SGHAT, CDR2 FQNNGV, per germline. This CDR3 spans 11 amino acids. V was cut by 3 bases and J by 6 bases, with 6 bases left in between. Combining the CDR3 with reference TRBV11-2 and TRBJ2-7 gives the whole variable domain EAGVAQSPRYKIIEKRQSVAFWCNPISGHATLYWYQQILGQGPKLLIQFQNNGVVDDSQLPKDRFSAERLKGVDSTLKIQPAKLEDSAVYLCASSLSGEQYFGPGTRLTVT.

The rearrangement uses TRBV5-1 and TRBJ2-1; 8 nucleotides match TRBD2. The length of the CDR3 is 15 residues. Germline values: CDR1 SGHRS, CDR2 YFSETQ. Trimming took 5 bases from V and 3 from J; bases not matched to a gene: 7. CDR3 in amino acids: CASSTLAGLYNEQFF. DNA of the CDR3: TGCGCCAGCAGTACGCTAGCGGGCCTCTACAATGAGCAGTTCTTC.

The chain recombines TRBV7-8 with TRBJ2-2, with D perhaps matching TRBD1 (5 bases). This CDR3 contains 19 residues. V gave up 1 base and J gave up 3 bases, with 21 bases separating them. Germline V gene sequence: CDR1 SGHVS, CDR2 FQNEAQ. CDR3 protein: CASSLGRWSREGDTGELFF. The CDR3 DNA sequence: TGTGCCAGCAGCTTAGGAAGATGGAGCAGGGAAGGCGACACCGGGGAGCTGTTTTTT.

This sequence joins TRBV7-9 and TRBJ2-7, with 9 positions matching TRBD1. The trim removed 5 bases at V and 3 bases at J, leaving 5 bases unmatched. Germline V gene lookup returns CDR1 SEHNR and CDR2 FQNEAQ (reference sequence). This CDR3 is 14 amino acids long. The CDR3 region is CASSQRDRDYEQYF. The CDR3 coding sequence is TGTGCCAGCAGCCAAAGGGACAGGGACTACGAGCAGTACTTC.

The rearrangement links TRBV19 to TRBJ2-7; perhaps TRBD2 as D (6 bases). Germline assignment: CDR1 LNHDA and CDR2 SQIVND (reference sequence). The CDR3 covers 15 residues. V was clipped by 2 bases and J by 4 bases, with 15 bases between them. The CDR3 spells CASSIFGAGGYEQYF. CDR3 in DNA: TGTGCCAGTAGTATATTTGGGGCCGGGGGTTACGAGCAGTACTTC.

The rearrangement links TRBV7-9 to TRBJ1-2; 7 bases map to TRBD1. This CDR3 has 15 amino acids. V lost 1 base to trimming and J lost 4 bases; unmatched junction nucleotides: 6. Germline CDR1 is SEHNR and CDR2 is FQNEAQ (reference sequence). The CDR3 sequence is CASSLERGLVYGYTF. The CDR3, as DNA: TGTGCCAGCAGCTTAGAGAGGGGGCTCGTCTATGGCTACACCTTC.

The chain has TRBV6-6 and TRBJ1-2; D not certain. Between the trimmed V and J ends, which lost 7 bases and 4 bases, there was a span of 13 bases. CDR3 length equals 13 residues. Germline CDR1 is MNHNY and CDR2 is SVGAGI (reference sequence). CDR3 bases: TGTGCCAGCACCCAACCCGACTCCTATGGCTACACCTTC. Protein: CASTQPDSYGYTF.

V and J are TRBV29-1 and TRBJ2-5; D remains ambiguous. Trimming stripped 0 bases from V and 1 base from J, with 12 bases between. The length of the CDR3 is 15 residues. Germline lookup yields CDR1 SQVTM and CDR2 ANQGSEA. The CDR3 loop reads CSVEDLPAGQETQYF. CDR3 DNA: TGCAGCGTTGAAGATCTCCCGGCAGGCCAAGAGACCCAGTACTTC.

This clone showed up just a few times. The chain recombines TRBV2 with TRBJ2-7; TRBD2 might be the D (5 bases). With 7 bases removed from V and 5 bases from J, the gap between germline ends came to 24 bases. The CDR3 extends over 16 amino acids. CDR1 is SNHLY, CDR2 FYNNEI, per germline. The CDR3 region is CASKITRTEVPNEQYF. Written as DNA, the CDR3 is TGTGCCAGCAAAATAACCAGGACTGAGGTCCCCAACGAGCAGTACTTC.

The chain combines TRBV4-3 with TRBJ2-2; TRBD2 matches at 10 bases. Germline V gene lookup returns CDR1 LGHNA and CDR2 YSLEER. The J segment lost 3 bases and the V segment lost 7 bases, leaving 8 bases of the junction unmatched. The CDR3 runs 16 residues. The CDR3 spells CASTYSGRVDTGELFF. As DNA, the CDR3 is TGCGCCAGCACCTACAGCGGGAGGGTCGACACCGGGGAGCTGTTTTTT.

V usage is TRBV5-1 and J usage is TRBJ1-2; the match to TRBD1 covers 8 bases. The CDR3 length is 14 residues. Germline trimming cut 4 bases from V and 5 bases from J; bases unmatched to any gene: 7. Germline CDR1 SGHRS, CDR2 YFSETQ. The CDR3 sequence is CASSISQGEYGYTF. The CDR3 nucleotides are TGCGCCAGCAGCATATCACAGGGGGAATATGGCTACACCTTC.

This clone was counted only a few times. The chain carries TRBV7-2 and TRBJ1-3, with D possibly TRBD1 on 6 matching bases. The germline CDR1 and CDR2 sequences are SGHTA and FQGNSA. The CDR3 consists of 16 residues. Trimming took 5 bases from V and 2 from J, leaving 16 bases between them. The CDR3 DNA follows: TGTGCCAGCAGCCAAGAGGGGGAGGGAACTGGAAACACCATATATTTT. This codes for CASSQEGEGTGNTIYF.

This CDR3 reads CASSRLNSNQPQHF. DNA for the CDR3: TGTGCCAGCAGTCGACTGAATAGCAATCAGCCCCAGCATTTT. The rearrangement links TRBV2 to TRBJ1-5; D remains ambiguous. Trimming pared 5 bases from V and 0 bases from J, leaving 8 bases between. Germline V lookup: CDR1 SNHLY, CDR2 FYNNEI. The CDR3 extends over 14 amino acids.

This rearrangement joins TRBV9 to TRBJ2-5, with TRBD2 as a possible D gene (5 bases). The CDR3 consists of 17 residues. The V gene's germline CDR1 is SGDLS and CDR2 YYNGEE. Trimming shortened V by 0 bases and J by 2 bases, and 17 bases separated the two germline ends. The DNA for the CDR3 is TGTGCCAGCAGCGTAGCTACTGGGAGAGGTGTTCAAGAGACCCAGTACTTC. Translating gives CASSVATGRGVQETQYF.

This chain connects TRBV15 to TRBJ2-7; 8 bases fit TRBD2. This CDR3 region has 13 residues. Germline CDR1 LNHNV, CDR2 YYDKDF (reference sequence). Trimming took 4 bases from V and 6 from J; bases not matched to a gene: 5. CDR3 amino acids: CATSTGLVPEQYF. The CDR3 nucleotides are TGTGCCACCAGCACGGGACTAGTCCCCGAGCAGTACTTC.